A selection of T cell receptor beta chains follows, all from one sample in a study of a mutant IDH1 vaccine in newly diagnosed glioma. TCRdb keeps only in-frame clones here, not all; method: immunoSEQ multiplex PCR. The sample yields some 130,000 clones, over 75% seen once. No cognate antigen is known for these TCRs. This specimen consisted of PBMCs, obtained from a glioma patient whose treatment included an IDH1 peptide vaccine. The receptors were gathered from a man aged 35 to 55 with glioma. Each CDR3 is given with its conserved first and last residue. Each record gives: clone size, V gene, J gene, CDR3 protein. The size field is filled for only some rows; it gives once, few, many or a size class.

size: NA; V: TRBV25-1; J: TRBJ1-2; CDR3: CASSESGTYYGYTF
size: few; V: TRBV14; J: TRBJ1-2; CDR3: CASSQVQGPYGYTF
size: NA; V: TRBV4-3; J: TRBJ1-1; CDR3: CASSQAFDRGDTEAFF
size: NA; V: TRBV7-2; J: TRBJ2-6; CDR3: CASSPAGPGANVLTF
size: NA; V: TRBV19; J: TRBJ1-5; CDR3: CASSIVGPSNQPQHF
size: NA; V: TRBV14; J: TRBJ2-7; CDR3: CASSPLTSLPYEQYF
size: NA; V: TRBV4-1; J: TRBJ2-3; CDR3: CASSQGAGQNVGTDTQYF
size: NA; V: TRBV14; J: TRBJ1-4; CDR3: CASSRQQGVGEKLFF
size: NA; V: TRBV19; J: TRBJ2-7; CDR3: CASSTNRLAGYGEQYF
size: NA; V: TRBV5-1; J: TRBJ2-5; CDR3: CASSLGQGRQETQYF
size: NA; V: TRBV13; J: TRBJ2-1; CDR3: CASSLAGTYNEQFF
size: once; V: TRBV7-2; J: TRBJ2-5; CDR3: CASSYQVAGGHGTQYF
size: NA; V: TRBV6-5; J: TRBJ2-6; CDR3: CASTHGGANVLTF
size: NA; V: TRBV30; J: TRBJ1-5; CDR3: CAWSGGQMNQPQHF
size: NA; V: TRBV4-3; J: TRBJ2-1; CDR3: CASSQTPGGVRSSYNEQFF
size: few; V: TRBV6-5; J: TRBJ1-1; CDR3: CASRGTANTEAFF
size: NA; V: TRBV7-9; J: TRBJ2-4; CDR3: CASSSLTGKNIQYF
size: medium-sized; V: TRBV12-5; J: TRBJ1-5; CDR3: CASARSVRGQPQHF
size: NA; V: TRBV4-2; J: TRBJ1-4; CDR3: CASSLIPGAKEKLFF
size: NA; V: TRBV21-1; J: TRBJ2-7; CDR3: CASSKVLQGAGSYEQYF
size: NA; V: TRBV5-8; J: TRBJ1-4; CDR3: CASSLGQTNEKLFF
size: NA; V: TRBV18; J: TRBJ1-3; CDR3: CASSPIPPATSGNTIYF